These T cell receptor beta chains were read from a single sample in a study of T cell repertoires in cytomegalovirus infection. TCRdb called the reads again in MiXCR, with one record for every CDR3 protein. This table has fewer than 550,000 distinct CDR3 sequences, roughly 30% appearing once. Sequencing was carried out using PBMCs. Receptor source: a human donor in good health (CMV status not recorded). Some clones in this sample may be carry-over from other donors' samples. CDR3s include the opening cysteine and the closing phenylalanine or tryptophan. D genes are given only for firm matches. Clone size is given for some rows only: seen once, a few or many times, or a class if the clone is expanded.

size: .
V: TRBV6-5
D: TRBD1
J: TRBJ2-7
DNA: TGTGCCAGCAGTTACTCGATACAGGGGACCTACGAGCAGTACTTC
CDR3: CASSYSIQGTYEQYF

size: .
V: TRBV20-1
D: .
J: TRBJ1-2
DNA: TGCAGTGCTAGACGCCGACACGGCGCAAAGGAGGGCTACACCTTC
CDR3: CSARRRHGAKEGYTF

size: .
V: TRBV6-6
D: .
J: TRBJ2-6
DNA: TGTGCCAGCAGGGGGGACGTTGGGGCCAACGTCCTGACTTTC
CDR3: CASRGDVGANVLTF

size: few
V: TRBV7-7
D: .
J: TRBJ2-1
DNA: TGTGCTAGCAGCCTCGAAAGGGGGGACAATGAGCAGTTCTTC
CDR3: CASSLERGDNEQFF

size: many
V: TRBV7-2
D: .
J: TRBJ2-5
DNA: TGTGCCAGCAGCTTACAGGGTTACGAGACCCAGTACTTC
CDR3: CASSLQGYETQYF

size: .
V: TRBV19
D: .
J: TRBJ1-1
DNA: TGTGCCAGTAGTATATCGGGGGCGTTGGGCACTGAAGCTTTCTTT
CDR3: CASSISGALGTEAFF

size: few
V: TRBV20-1
D: .
J: TRBJ2-3
DNA: TGCAGTGCTAGCCCCCTCTCAGGGTTCCGCACAGATACGCAGTATTTT
CDR3: CSASPLSGFRTDTQYF

size: .
V: TRBV5-4
D: .
J: TRBJ2-1
DNA: TGTGCCAGCAGCCGGACGGGGTTTGAGCAGTTCTTC
CDR3: CASSRTGFEQFF

size: few
V: TRBV20-1
D: TRBD1
J: TRBJ2-7
DNA: TGCAGTGCTAGAGTTTCCGGGACAGGGAGTTACGAGCAGTACTTC
CDR3: CSARVSGTGSYEQYF

size: few
V: TRBV12-3/TRBV12-4
D: TRBD2
J: TRBJ2-5
DNA: TGTGCCAGCAGTCCGTCGGGGGGGGGAACCCAAGAGACCCAGTACTTC
CDR3: CASSPSGGGTQETQYF